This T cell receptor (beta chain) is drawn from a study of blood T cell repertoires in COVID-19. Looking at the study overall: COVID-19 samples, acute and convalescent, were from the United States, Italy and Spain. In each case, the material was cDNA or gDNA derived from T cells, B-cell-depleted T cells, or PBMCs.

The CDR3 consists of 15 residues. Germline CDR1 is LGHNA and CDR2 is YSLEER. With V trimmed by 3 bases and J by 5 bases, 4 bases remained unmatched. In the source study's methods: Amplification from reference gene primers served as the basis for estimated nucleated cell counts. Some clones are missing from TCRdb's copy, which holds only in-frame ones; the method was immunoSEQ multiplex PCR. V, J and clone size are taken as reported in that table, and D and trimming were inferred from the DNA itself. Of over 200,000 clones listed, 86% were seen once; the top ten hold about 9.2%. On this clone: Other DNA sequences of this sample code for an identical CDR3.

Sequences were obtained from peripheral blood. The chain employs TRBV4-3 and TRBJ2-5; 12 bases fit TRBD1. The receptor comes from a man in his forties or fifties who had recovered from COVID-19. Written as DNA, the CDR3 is TGCGCCAGCAGCCAGGGACAGGGGGCGGGGGAGACCCAGTACTTC. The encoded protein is CASSQGQGAGETQYF.